This T cell receptor beta chain is drawn from a study of early T cells in non-severe SARS-CoV-2 infection. Background on the study: Unpaired chains resulted from sequencing bulk RNA of unsorted whole blood.

CDR3 size: 15 residues. Germline lookup yields CDR1 SSHAT and CDR2 FNYEAQ (reference sequence). Study results and limitations: VDJdb-based annotation leaned toward anti-spike CD8 responses and missed private and CD4 specificities.

The sample holds many counts of this clonotype. The antigen is not known. A read error may produce the germline difference seen at one junction end. Molecules of cDNA were individually given unique molecular identifiers that were attached to them. In TCRdb, the 5' RACE reads were re-called with MiXCR into one record per CDR3 protein. Of just under 65,000 distinct CDR3 sequences listed, around 14% are singletons. The chain employs TRBV7-7 and TRBJ2-5; 7 nucleotides agree with TRBD1. This TCR was sampled from an adult who was a healthcare worker with PCR-confirmed SARS-CoV-2 infection or an uninfected control (not recorded which). Specimen: whole blood. The CDR3 DNA follows: TGTGCTAGCAGTCCCGGACAGGCCAATCAAGAGACCCAGTACTTC. It specifies CASSPGQANQETQYF.